The text below deals with one T cell receptor beta chain. Its target is not known. The length of the CDR3 is 16 residues. V gave up 3 bases and J gave up 0 bases; unmatched junction bases: 7. Germline CDR1 is MNHEY and CDR2 is SMNVEV (reference sequence). Profiled with immunoSEQ multiplex PCR; TCRdb holds only in-frame clones, not every one. The sample lists about 110,000 clones, about 88% seen once, with approximately 2% in the top ten. These data are taken from a study of cytomegalovirus exposure and HLA in healthy donors. Overall study findings and caveats: A few of the chains that were CMV-associated were confirmed in vitro to be specific for CMV antigens.

The sequencing input was PBMCs. This chain joins TRBV27 and TRBJ2-7; TRBD1 aligns across 8 bases. This receptor was identified in a woman in her late teens or twenties in good health and CMV-seronegative. The CDR3 sequence is CASSFTGTGFSYEQYF. CDR3 coding DNA: TGTGCCAGCAGTTTTACCGGGACAGGCTTCTCCTACGAGCAGTACTTC.